This paragraph covers one TCR beta chain sequence. Only in-frame clones appear in the TCRdb table, and some are missing; sequencing was by immunoSEQ multiplex PCR. The table includes over 250,000 clones, roughly 76% detected once. CDR3 length equals 16 residues. The V gene lost 6 bases and the J gene lost 0 bases, with 15 bases spanning the gap. Germline V gene lookup returns CDR1 SGHAT and CDR2 FQNNGV. These data come from a study of cytotoxic CD8 clonotypes in ibrutinib-treated CLL. This clonotype was sampled from a human donor with chronic lymphocytic leukemia. Specimen: PBMCs, collected at disease progression, from a patient treated with ibrutinib. The rearrangement uses TRBV11-2 and TRBJ2-1; D perhaps matches TRBD2 (5 bases). CDR3 bases: TGTGCCAGCAGGCCCCTCACGGGGAGCTCCTACAATGAGCAGTTCTTC. Residues: CASRPLTGSSYNEQFF.